The 12 T cell receptor beta chains below were found in one sample sequenced in a study of cytomegalovirus exposure and HLA in healthy donors. PCR used 60 Vbeta primers and 13 Jbeta primers. Using immunoSEQ multiplex PCR, the repertoire was profiled, and TCRdb retains in-frame clones only, with some absent. The repertoire consists of over 100,000 clones, with about 81% occurring once and the leading ten covering approximately 8.1%. The sample was PBMCs. Every receptor here comes from a woman aged 45-65 years in good health and CMV-seropositive.

The chain uses TRBV2 and TRBJ1-1; D unclear. The V and J ends lost 7 bases and 0 bases respectively, with 9 bases between them. The germline gives CDR1 SNHLY, CDR2 FYNNEI. This CDR3 region has 13 residues. CDR3 residues: CASKKEMNTEAFF. CDR3 DNA sequence: TGTGCCAGCAAGAAAGAGATGAACACTGAAGCTTTCTTT.

The genes are TRBV2 and TRBJ2-7; D is unclear. Trimming pared 1 base from V and 3 bases from J, leaving 10 bases between. The CDR3 is 14 residues long. CDR1 is SNHLY and CDR2 is FYNNEI in the germline V gene. CDR3 sequence: CASSEVAPFYEQYF. CDR3 nucleotides: TGTGCCAGCAGTGAAGTGGCTCCATTCTACGAGCAGTACTTC.

The J gene is TRBJ2-6, the V gene TRBV25-1, with D perhaps TRBD2 (5 bases). Trimming removed 6 bases from V and 2 bases from J, with 11 bases in between. The CDR3 runs 15 residues. Germline V gene lookup returns CDR1 MGHDK and CDR2 SYGVNS. CDR3 nucleotide sequence: TGTGCCAGCAGCGCCCGGGGAGCTGGGGCCAACGTCCTGACTTTC. It encodes CASSARGAGANVLTF.

The J gene is TRBJ1-6, the V gene TRBV6-6, with unresolved D. Germline CDR1 reads MNHNY; CDR2 reads SVGAGI (reference sequence). Trimming left V 2 bases short and J 10 bases short, with 6 bases between. The CDR3 is made up of 12 amino acids. For the CDR3, the DNA is TGTGCCAGCAGTTACGGAGTCTCACCCCTCCACTTT. It codes for CASSYGVSPLHF.

This sequence joins TRBV6-1 and TRBJ1-2; possibly TRBD1 for D (6 bases). Trimming took off 7 bases at V and 2 bases at J, with 17 bases between the two ends. This CDR3 is 15 amino acids long. Per germline, CDR1 MNHNS and CDR2 SASEGT. CDR3: CASNLGGGGNYGYTF. DNA of the CDR3: TGTGCCAGCAACCTAGGGGGTGGGGGCAACTATGGCTACACCTTC.

The chain employs TRBV4-3 and TRBJ1-1, with D possibly TRBD1 on 5 matching bases. CDR1 and CDR2 (germline): LGHNA, YSLEER. Trimming removed 0 bases from V and 1 base from J, with 12 bases in between. This CDR3 spans 16 amino acids. The CDR3 sequence: CASSQDPGNKNTEAFF. The DNA of the CDR3 is TGCGCCAGCAGCCAAGATCCAGGGAACAAGAACACTGAAGCTTTCTTT.

V usage is TRBV15 and J usage is TRBJ2-5, with a tentative D call TRBD2 (6 bases). Trimming took off 2 bases at V and 4 bases at J, with 17 bases between the two ends. This CDR3 region has 16 residues. Germline lookup yields CDR1 LNHNV and CDR2 YYDKDF (reference sequence). The CDR3 DNA reads as TGTGCCACCAGCAGACGCATGCGGGGATGGGGAGAGACCCAGTACTTC. Translating gives CATSRRMRGWGETQYF.

The chain uses TRBV6-5 and TRBJ2-7, with D possibly matching TRBD1 (6 bases). V was clipped by 7 bases and J by 3 bases, with 16 bases between them. The CDR3 runs to 14 residues. Germline-derived CDR1 and CDR2 are MNHEY and SVGAGI. CDR3 sequence reads: CASIRTVGNYEQYF. For the CDR3, the DNA is TGTGCCAGCATACGGACAGTGGGCAACTACGAGCAGTACTTC.

The chain couples TRBV5-1 to TRBJ1-1; the D is unclear. CDR3 length equals 13 residues. Trimming left V 10 bases short and J 1 base short, with 14 bases between. Germline V gene sequence: CDR1 SGHRS, CDR2 YFSETQ. The CDR3 loop reads CASREAANTEAFF. CDR3 DNA: TGCGCCTCTAGGGAGGCGGCGAACACTGAAGCTTTCTTT.

This clone was seen only a few times. The rearrangement links TRBV7-6 to TRBJ2-5, with D possibly matching TRBD2 (6 bases). The J call may not be correct, given that the DNA end is closer to TRBJ2-7. The germline V gene has CDR1 SGHVS and CDR2 FNYEAQ. This CDR3 contains 15 residues. This CDR3 reads CASSLVGTGNYEQYF. Written as DNA, the CDR3 is TGTGCCAGCAGCTTAGTAGGGACTGGTAACTACGAGCAGTACTTC.

The chain employs TRBV28 and TRBJ2-7, with D perhaps matching TRBD2 (7 bases). This CDR3 region has 16 residues. CDR1 is MDHEN and CDR2 is SYDVKM in the germline V gene. Trimming removed 6 bases from V and 6 bases from J, with 24 bases in between. The CDR3 DNA sequence: TGTGCCAGCAGGGGGGCTGGGGGGGGCGTAATAGTCGAGCAGTACTTC. It codes for CASRGAGGGVIVEQYF.

The J gene is TRBJ2-2, the V gene TRBV30; D possibly corresponds to TRBD2 (6 bases). Germline lookup yields CDR1 GTSNPN and CDR2 SVGIG (reference sequence). Trimming removed 4 bases at V and 5 bases at J, with 14 bases between. There are 14 residues in the CDR3. The CDR3 here is CAWNRGFRTGELFF. The CDR3 region has the DNA TGTGCCTGGAATCGGGGGTTCCGGACCGGGGAGCTGTTTTTT.